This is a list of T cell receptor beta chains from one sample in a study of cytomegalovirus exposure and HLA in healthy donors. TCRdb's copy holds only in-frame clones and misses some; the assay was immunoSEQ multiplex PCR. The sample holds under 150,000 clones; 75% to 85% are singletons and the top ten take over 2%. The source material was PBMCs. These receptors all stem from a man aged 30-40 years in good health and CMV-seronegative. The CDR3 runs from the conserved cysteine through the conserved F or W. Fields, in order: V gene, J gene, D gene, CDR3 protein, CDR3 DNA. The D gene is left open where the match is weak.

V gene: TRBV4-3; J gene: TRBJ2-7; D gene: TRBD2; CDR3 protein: CASSQDRVAGVFTYEQYF; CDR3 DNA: TGCGCCAGCAGCCAAGATCGGGTAGCGGGAGTTTTCACCTACGAGCAGTACTTC
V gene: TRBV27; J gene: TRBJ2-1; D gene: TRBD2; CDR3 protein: CASSLGLAGEQFF; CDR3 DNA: TGTGCCAGCAGTTTGGGACTAGCGGGGGAGCAGTTCTTC
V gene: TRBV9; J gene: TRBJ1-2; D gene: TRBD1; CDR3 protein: CASSVDKGAIYGYTF; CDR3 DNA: TGTGCCAGCAGCGTAGATAAGGGGGCGATCTATGGCTACACCTTC
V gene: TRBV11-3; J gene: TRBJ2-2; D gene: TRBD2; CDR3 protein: CASSLGQTSGVLIGELFF; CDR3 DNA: TGTGCCAGCAGCTTAGGGCAGACTAGCGGGGTTCTGATCGGGGAGCTGTTTTTT
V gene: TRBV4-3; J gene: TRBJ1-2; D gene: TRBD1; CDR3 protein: CASSQDYGTGAGGYTF; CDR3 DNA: TGCGCCAGCAGCCAAGATTATGGAACAGGGGCGGGTGGCTACACCTTC
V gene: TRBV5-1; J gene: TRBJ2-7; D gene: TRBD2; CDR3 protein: CASSLETSGRARYF; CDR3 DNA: TGCGCCAGCAGCTTGGAGACTAGCGGGAGGGCGCGATACTTC
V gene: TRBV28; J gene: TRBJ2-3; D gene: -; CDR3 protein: CASSSGGAADTQYF; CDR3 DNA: TGTGCCAGCAGTTCCGGCGGGGCGGCAGATACGCAGTATTTT
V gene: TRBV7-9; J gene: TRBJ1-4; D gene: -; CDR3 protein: CASSGRGANEKLFF; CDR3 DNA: TGTGCCAGCAGTGGCAGGGGAGCTAATGAAAAACTGTTTTTT
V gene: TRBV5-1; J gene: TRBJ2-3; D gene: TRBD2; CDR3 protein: CASELAGGTDTQYF; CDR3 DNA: TGCGCCAGCGAACTAGCGGGAGGCACAGATACGCAGTATTTT
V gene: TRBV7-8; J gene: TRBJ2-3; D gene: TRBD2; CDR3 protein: CASSSIAGEGTQYF; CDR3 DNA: TGTGCCAGCAGCTCAATAGCGGGAGAGGGTACGCAGTATTTT